This T cell receptor (beta chain) originates from a study of human T cells and chemical hapten exposure. Study background: Patch tests put 0.01% DPC on the upper back, and the results were checked at 6 days.

This clonotype was recorded a few times. TCRdb fed the RACE reads into MiXCR, producing one record per CDR3 protein. The sample consists of about 110,000 distinct CDR3 sequences, around 12% of them appearing once. The CDR3 loop spans 16 amino acids. The V and J ends lost 5 bases and 0 bases respectively, with 11 bases between them. Germline V gene lookup returns CDR1 SGHVS and CDR2 FQNEAQ. Documented time point: pre-sensitization, week 0. Treatment indicated: therapeutic diphenylcyclopropenone sensitization with weekly scalp DPC. This TCR came from a woman between 50 and 59 years old with alopecia areata. Some clones in this sample may be carry-over from other donors' samples. The rearrangement uses TRBV7-8 and TRBJ2-6; D unclear. Source: whole blood, taken in connection with sensitization to the hapten diphenylcyclopropenone (DPC). The CDR3 here is CASSPTQSSGANVLTF. DNA for the CDR3: TGTGCCAGCAGCCCAACTCAGAGCTCTGGGGCCAACGTCCTGACTTTC.